Detailed here is one TCR beta chain. The data originate from a study of blood T cell repertoires in COVID-19. In the study overall: Spain, Italy and the United States supplied samples that represented acute and convalescent COVID-19. PBMCs, B-cell-depleted T cells, or T cells provided the cDNA or gDNA that made up the material.

Original handling: Researchers report that nucleated cell counts were estimated from reference gene primer amplification. The method was immunoSEQ multiplex PCR; TCRdb's version includes in-frame clones alone and lacks a portion of them. The V and J calls and clone size were taken over from that table, and D and trimming were inferred from the DNA. This table has about 57,000 clones, about 81% appearing once. CDR3 length equals 16 residues. V lost 5 bases and J lost 0; bases outside the gene matches: 11. The germline gives CDR1 GTSNPN, CDR2 SVGIG (reference sequence). The chain links TRBV30 to TRBJ1-2; TRBD1 matches 8 bases. This receptor was taken from a woman aged 55-69 years with acute or convalescent COVID-19. Input material: peripheral blood. The CDR3 DNA is TGTGCCTGGTTTAAGTGGACAGGGTCTCCTAACTATGGCTACACCTTC. Translated: CAWFKWTGSPNYGYTF.